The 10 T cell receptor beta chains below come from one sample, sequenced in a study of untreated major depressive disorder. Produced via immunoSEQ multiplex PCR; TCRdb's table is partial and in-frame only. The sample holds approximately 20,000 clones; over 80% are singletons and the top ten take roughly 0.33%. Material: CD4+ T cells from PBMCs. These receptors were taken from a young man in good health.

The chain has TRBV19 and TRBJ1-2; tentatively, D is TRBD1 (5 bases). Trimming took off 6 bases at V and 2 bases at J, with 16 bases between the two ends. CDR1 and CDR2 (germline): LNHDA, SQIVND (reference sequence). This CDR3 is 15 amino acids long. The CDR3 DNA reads TGTGCCAGTAGCGTCGGACACCCTGGAAACTATGGCTACACCTTC. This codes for CASSVGHPGNYGYTF.

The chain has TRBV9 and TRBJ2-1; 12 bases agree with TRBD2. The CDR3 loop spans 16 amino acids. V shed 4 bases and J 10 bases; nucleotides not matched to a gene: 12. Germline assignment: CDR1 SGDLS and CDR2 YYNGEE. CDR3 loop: CASSSAPGLAGDEQFF. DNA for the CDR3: TGTGCCAGCAGCTCCGCCCCGGGACTAGCGGGTGACGAGCAGTTCTTC.

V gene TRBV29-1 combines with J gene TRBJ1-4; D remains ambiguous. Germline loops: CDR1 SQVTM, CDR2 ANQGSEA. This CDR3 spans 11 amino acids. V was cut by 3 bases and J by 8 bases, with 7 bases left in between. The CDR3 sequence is CSVESVEKLFF. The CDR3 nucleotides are TGCAGCGTTGAGTCGGTCGAAAAACTGTTTTTT. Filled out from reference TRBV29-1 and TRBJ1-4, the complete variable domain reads SAVISQKPSRDICQRGTSLTIQCQVDSQVTMMFWYRQQPGQSLTLIATANQGSEATYESGFVIDKFPISRPNLTFSTLTVSNMSPEDSSIYLCSVESVEKLFFGSGTQLSVL.

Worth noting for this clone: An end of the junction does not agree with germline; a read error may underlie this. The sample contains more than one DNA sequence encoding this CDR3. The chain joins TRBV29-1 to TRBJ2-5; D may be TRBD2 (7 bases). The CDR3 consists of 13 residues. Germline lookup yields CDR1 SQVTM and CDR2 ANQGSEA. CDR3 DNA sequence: TGCAGCGTTGATGGGCGGGGGCAAGAAACCCAGTACTTC. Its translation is CSVDGRGQETQYF.

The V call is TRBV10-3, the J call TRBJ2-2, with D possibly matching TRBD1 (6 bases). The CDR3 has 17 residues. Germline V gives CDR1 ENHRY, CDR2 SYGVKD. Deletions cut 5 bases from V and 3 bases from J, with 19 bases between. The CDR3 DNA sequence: TGTGCCATCAGTTTTACACCCGGGACAAGTTACACCGGGGAGCTGTTTTTT. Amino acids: CAISFTPGTSYTGELFF.

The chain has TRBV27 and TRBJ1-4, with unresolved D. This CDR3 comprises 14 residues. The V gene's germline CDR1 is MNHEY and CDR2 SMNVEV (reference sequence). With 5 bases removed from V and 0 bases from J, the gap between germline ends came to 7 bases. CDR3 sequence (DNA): TGTGCCAGCAGTGGCGTTGCAACTAATGAAAAACTGTTTTTT. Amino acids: CASSGVATNEKLFF.

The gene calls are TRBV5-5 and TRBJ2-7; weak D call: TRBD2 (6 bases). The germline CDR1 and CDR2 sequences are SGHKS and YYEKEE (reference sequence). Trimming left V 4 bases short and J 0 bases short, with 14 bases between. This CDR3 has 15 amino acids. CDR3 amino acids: CASSRTGTFSYEQYF. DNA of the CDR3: TGTGCCAGCAGCCGGACCGGGACTTTCTCCTACGAGCAGTACTTC.

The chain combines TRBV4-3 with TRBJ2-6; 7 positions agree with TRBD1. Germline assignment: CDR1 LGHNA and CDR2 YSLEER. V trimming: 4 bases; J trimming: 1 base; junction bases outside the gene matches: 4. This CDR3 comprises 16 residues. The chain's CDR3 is CASSRDSVSGANVLTF. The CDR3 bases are TGCGCCAGCAGCCGGGACAGTGTTTCTGGGGCCAACGTCCTGACTTTC.

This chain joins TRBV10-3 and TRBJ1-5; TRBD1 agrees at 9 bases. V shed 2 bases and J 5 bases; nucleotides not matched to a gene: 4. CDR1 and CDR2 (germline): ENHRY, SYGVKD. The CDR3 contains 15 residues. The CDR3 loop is CAISERTGDDQPQHF. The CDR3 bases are TGTGCCATCAGTGAGCGGACAGGGGATGATCAGCCCCAGCATTTT.

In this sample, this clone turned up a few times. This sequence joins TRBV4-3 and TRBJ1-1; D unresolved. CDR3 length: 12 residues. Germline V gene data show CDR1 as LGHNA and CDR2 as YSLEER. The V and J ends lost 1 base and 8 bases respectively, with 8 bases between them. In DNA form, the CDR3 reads TGCGCCAGCAGCCAAGTGGGCGGAGAAGCTTTCTTT. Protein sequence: CASSQVGGEAFF.